The source of this T cell receptor (beta chain) is a study of neurological immune-mediated disorders. Study-level points and caveats: CDR3 amino acid sequences of expanded clones were not shared across subjects, a result suggesting private repertoires in all groups.

Volunteers from a blood bank in Maryland, USA, constituted the healthy controls. Unsorted libraries came from 2 million PBMCs stored at -80 °C. With 10-nucleotide random UMIs included, cDNA was synthesized by 5'RACE. TCRdb reanalysed the 5' RACE reads using MiXCR and keeps one entry per CDR3 protein. Of about 30,000 distinct CDR3 sequences listed, 15% are singletons. This clonotype was observed at least ten times. Its target is not known. Sequencing was performed on PBMCs. This receptor was taken from a man between 65 and 85 years old in good health.

For the CDR3, the DNA is TGCAGTGCTCCGGGCCCCCTTTTCTATGGCTACACCTTC. Protein: CSAPGPLFYGYTF. The chain combines TRBV20-1 with TRBJ1-2, with no clear D. CDR3 length equals 13 residues. V gave up 5 bases and J gave up 4 bases, with 14 bases separating them. The germline gives CDR1 DFQATT, CDR2 SNEGSKA (reference sequence).